The 28 T cell receptor beta chains in this list originate from one sample, sequenced in a study of T cells in Graves' hyperthyroidism and ophthalmopathy. Amplification targeted TCR beta CDR3 regions from RNA transcripts. First-round RT-PCR targeting the TCR CDR3 was performed with the HTBI primer set. Each CDR3 protein is one row after TCRdb ran MiXCR on the multiplex PCR reads. The sample contains hundreds of thousands of distinct CDR3 sequences, around a sixth of which appear only once. Material for sequencing was blood. These receptors were obtained from a woman in her late teens or twenties with Graves' hyperthyroidism.

This clonotype has ten or more counts. The chain carries TRBV6-2 or TRBV6-3 and TRBJ1-2; D is ambiguous. V was clipped by 7 bases and J by 2 bases, with 5 bases between them. The CDR3 runs 11 residues. Germline-derived CDR1 and CDR2 are MNHEY and SVGEGT. The CDR3 DNA reads as TGTGCCAGCATGTCGAACTATGGCTACACCTTC. This codes for CASMSNYGYTF.

This clonotype has just a few counts. The chain carries TRBV10-3 and TRBJ1-5; a possible D gene is TRBD1 (5 bases). Trimming cost V 1 base and J 7 bases, with 14 bases left between them. Germline V CDR1 and CDR2: ENHRY, SYGVKD. CDR3 size: 15 residues. CDR3 DNA: TGTGCCATCAGTGAGTTTCCTCAGGGTGGCCAGCCCCAGCATTTT. As protein: CAISEFPQGGQPQHF.

The chain recombines TRBV24-1 with TRBJ2-5, with TRBD2 as a possible D gene (7 bases). CDR3 length equals 15 residues. V lost 5 bases and J 3 bases, leaving 15 bases between the germline ends. Looked up from germline, CDR1 is KGHDR and CDR2 is SFDVKD. CDR3 DNA: TGTGCCACCAGTGCCCTAGGGGGGGCCAAAGAGACCCAGTACTTC. Translating it yields CATSALGGAKETQYF.

This clonotype was counted at least ten times. V usage is TRBV18 and J usage is TRBJ1-4, with a possible D match to TRBD1 (5 bases). The CDR3 runs 15 residues. V gave up 2 bases and J gave up 8 bases, with 15 bases separating them. CDR1 is KGHSH, CDR2 LQKENI, per germline. The CDR3 region has the DNA TGTGCCAGCTCACCATCGGGGGGAACGAAAGAAAAACTGTTTTTT. It encodes CASSPSGGTKEKLFF. Looking up the rest from reference TRBV18 and TRBJ1-4 gives the full variable domain: NAGVMQNPRHLVRRRGQEARLRCSPMKGHSHVYWYRQLPEEGLKFMVYLQKENIIDESGMPKERFSAEFPKEGPSILRIQQVVRGDSAAYFCASSPSGGTKEKLFFGSGTQLSVL.

The DNA of the CDR3 is TGTGCCAGCAGCTTAGGGGCCCTTGGGGGCACTGAAGCTTTCTTT. It yields the protein CASSLGALGGTEAFF. The chain employs TRBV7-9 and TRBJ1-1, with a tentative D call TRBD1 (5 bases). V lost 1 base and J 4 bases, leaving 13 bases between the germline ends. This CDR3 spans 15 amino acids. Germline CDR1 reads SEHNR; CDR2 reads FQNEAQ (reference sequence).

There are many counts of this clonotype. The rearrangement uses TRBV7-9 and TRBJ2-1; no clear D. This CDR3 spans 14 amino acids. Deletions cut 7 bases from V and 8 bases from J, with 18 bases between. Germline values: CDR1 SEHNR, CDR2 FQNEAQ (reference sequence). This CDR3 reads CASNPEELWDEQFF. The CDR3 DNA reads TGTGCCAGCAACCCTGAGGAGCTATGGGATGAGCAGTTCTTC.

This clonotype was observed many times. V gene TRBV28 combines with J gene TRBJ1-4, with 7 nucleotides matching TRBD1. Unmatched junction bases numbered 10, after V lost 5 bases and J lost 7 bases. The CDR3 sequence is 15 residues long. Germline V CDR1 and CDR2: MDHEN, SYDVKM. CDR3 nucleotides: TGTGCCAGCAGTCCCACAGGGGCGGGAAGTGAAAAACTGTTTTTT. It specifies CASSPTGAGSEKLFF. Combining the CDR3 with reference TRBV28 and TRBJ1-4 gives the whole variable domain DVKVTQSSRYLVKRTGEKVFLECVQDMDHENMFWYRQDPGLGLRLIYFSYDVKMKEKGDIPEGYSVSREKKERFSLILESASTNQTSMYLCASSPTGAGSEKLFFGSGTQLSVL.

This clonotype was recorded at least ten times. The rearrangement joins TRBV27 to TRBJ1-4, with D possibly TRBD1 on 6 matching bases. Trimming pared 6 bases from V and 7 bases from J, leaving 18 bases between. The germline V gene encodes CDR1 MNHEY and CDR2 SMNVEV (reference sequence). The CDR3 has 15 residues. The CDR3 loop is CASSTKGDASEKLFF. CDR3 nucleotide sequence: TGTGCCAGCAGCACCAAGGGGGACGCTAGTGAAAAACTGTTTTTT.

This clonotype was recorded many times. The chain joins TRBV4-1 to TRBJ2-1; perhaps D is TRBD1 or TRBD2 (5 bases each). Per germline, CDR1 MGHRA and CDR2 YSYEKL. The CDR3 length is 17 residues. With 0 bases removed from V and 7 bases from J, the gap between germline ends came to 19 bases. The CDR3 sequence is CASSQEGRARRKNEQFF. The CDR3 DNA reads TGCGCCAGCAGCCAAGAGGGGCGGGCCAGGCGCAAGAATGAGCAGTTCTTC.

There are a few counts of this clonotype. The V gene is TRBV9, the J gene TRBJ2-7, with D maybe TRBD1 (6 bases). The CDR3 is 15 residues long. Trimming left V 0 bases short and J 0 bases short, with 10 bases between. Germline V gene sequence: CDR1 SGDLS, CDR2 YYNGEE. CDR3 region: CASSVGQASSYEQYF. Here the CDR3 DNA reads TGTGCCAGCAGCGTAGGACAGGCCAGCTCCTACGAGCAGTACTTC.

This clonotype was found many times. The rearrangement uses TRBV28 and TRBJ2-1; 12 nucleotides agree with TRBD2. Germline CDR1 MDHEN, CDR2 SYDVKM. The CDR3 spans 16 residues. Germline trimming cut 6 bases from V and 1 base from J; bases unmatched to any gene: 4. As DNA, the CDR3 is TGTGCCAGCAGACCCCTAGCGGGGGGGTCCTACAATGAGCAGTTCTTC. Residues: CASRPLAGGSYNEQFF. Filled out from reference TRBV28 and TRBJ2-1, the complete variable domain reads DVKVTQSSRYLVKRTGEKVFLECVQDMDHENMFWYRQDPGLGLRLIYFSYDVKMKEKGDIPEGYSVSREKKERFSLILESASTNQTSMYLCASRPLAGGSYNEQFFGPGTRLTVL.

In the case of this clonotype: It may be a read error: a sequence one base away is much more abundant. J is TRBJ1-2 and V is TRBV11-2, with D possibly matching TRBD1 (6 bases). V was shortened by 5 bases and J by 5 bases, with 18 bases between the two germline ends. In germline, CDR1 is SGHAT, CDR2 FQNNGV. This CDR3 contains 15 residues. CDR3 loop: CASSPRGMLWYGYTF. In DNA, the CDR3 is TGTGCCAGCAGCCCGAGGGGGATGCTTTGGTATGGCTACACCTTC.

This clonotype has a count of ten or more. J is TRBJ1-2 and V is TRBV6-5, with D unresolved. V was clipped by 0 bases and J by 7 bases, with 9 bases between them. The length of the CDR3 is 13 residues. Germline V CDR1 and CDR2: MNHEY, SVGAGI. CDR3 in amino acids: CASSYSREAGYTF. DNA for the CDR3: TGTGCCAGCAGTTACTCGCGCGAGGCTGGCTACACCTTC.

To note about this clonotype: This clone may be a read error of a much larger clone one base away. The chain employs TRBV20-1 and TRBJ1-1, with 10 bases that match TRBD1. The junction had 5 bases not matched to a gene; V was cut back by 1 base and J by 3 bases. The CDR3 extends over 15 amino acids. CDR1 is DFQATT and CDR2 is SNEGSKA in the germline V gene (reference sequence). The CDR3 region is CSARGPGTGDTEAFF. The CDR3 nucleotides read TGCAGTGCTAGAGGTCCCGGGACAGGGGACACTGAAGCTTTCTTT.

This chain connects TRBV5-1 to TRBJ2-1; 13 bases line up with TRBD2. Germline trimming cut 4 bases from V and 7 bases from J; bases unmatched to any gene: 11. The CDR3 has 17 residues. Germline values: CDR1 SGHRS, CDR2 YFSETQ. CDR3 bases: TGCGCCAGCAGCGGGACCGGGACTAGCGGGGTGGGGAATGAGCAGTTCTTC. The encoded protein is CASSGTGTSGVGNEQFF. Full variable domain (outside the CDR3, taken from reference TRBV5-1 and TRBJ2-1): KAGVTQTPRYLIKTRGQQVTLSCSPISGHRSVSWYQQTPGQGLQFLFEYFSETQRNKGNFPGRFSGRQFSNSRSEMNVSTLELGDSALYLCASSGTGTSGVGNEQFFGPGTRLTVL.

Points on this clonotype: A single base separates this from a much larger clone, so it may be a read error. The chain has TRBV12-5 and TRBJ1-1; D is unresolved. The V gene's germline CDR1 is LGHNT and CDR2 FRNRAP. CDR3 length equals 14 residues. CDR3 sequence (DNA): TGTACTAGTGGTTGGATGACACTGAACACTGAAGCTTTCTTT. Protein: CTSGWMTLNTEAFF.

This clonotype was seen many times. V usage is TRBV29-1 and J usage is TRBJ2-3; maybe TRBD2 (5 bases). CDR3 length equals 14 residues. Germline V gene lookup returns CDR1 SQVTM and CDR2 ANQGSEA. The ends were cut back, 7 bases at V and 2 bases at J, with 16 bases in the middle. The CDR3 spells CSAKAEATTDTQYF. Here the CDR3 DNA reads TGCAGCGCAAAGGCGGAGGCAACCACAGATACGCAGTATTTT.

This clonotype was recorded many times. The J gene is TRBJ2-7, the V gene TRBV5-1, with D possibly being TRBD2 (5 bases). The V end was cut by 1 base, the J end by 6 bases, with 14 bases between. Germline V gene sequence: CDR1 SGHRS, CDR2 YFSETQ. CDR3 length: 14 amino acids. CDR3 sequence: CASSLSTLAGEQYF. CDR3 coding DNA: TGCGCCAGCAGCTTGTCGACGCTGGCGGGCGAGCAGTACTTC.

The table lists this clonotype with many counts. The chain recombines TRBV6-1 with TRBJ1-2; D is possibly TRBD1 (5 bases). This CDR3 spans 14 amino acids. V was shortened by 7 bases and J by 2 bases, with 14 bases between the two germline ends. Germline V CDR1 and CDR2: MNHNS, SASEGT. The CDR3 protein is CASTLRGANYGYTF. CDR3 nucleotide sequence: TGTGCCAGCACTTTACGGGGCGCAAACTATGGCTACACCTTC.

CDR3 nucleotides: TGTGCCAGCAGTTACTCTACGGCAGGGACTAGCTCCATCAATGAGCAGTTCTTC. Translated, it gives CASSYSTAGTSSINEQFF. The chain recombines TRBV6-5 with TRBJ2-1; 9 nucleotides agree with TRBD2. The CDR3 sequence is 18 residues long. Losses at the gene ends were 0 bases for V and 6 bases for J; bases not matched to a gene: 12. The germline CDR1 and CDR2 sequences are MNHEY and SVGAGI.

The sample holds many counts of this clonotype. The chain joins TRBV5-1 to TRBJ2-3, with 9 bases lining up with TRBD1. The V gene end was trimmed by 0 bases and the J gene end by 3 bases; junction bases not matched to a gene: 5. This CDR3 comprises 16 residues. CDR1 and CDR2 (germline): SGHRS, YFSETQ. This chain's CDR3 is CASSLAGTGRTDTQYF. The CDR3 nucleotides are TGCGCCAGCAGCTTGGCCGGGACAGGGCGAACAGATACGCAGTATTTT.

This clonotype was observed a few times. The CDR3 ends on some other residue instead of the conserved phenylalanine or tryptophan, so this is likely a read error. The rearrangement links TRBV9 to TRBJ2-5; D possibly corresponds to TRBD1 (6 bases). The V end was cut by 3 bases, the J end by 1 base, with 16 bases between. The CDR3 sequence is 16 residues long. Germline CDR1 reads SGDLS; CDR2 reads YYNGEE. The CDR3 is CASSAEQGWTQETQYS. DNA for the CDR3: TGTGCCAGCAGCGCGGAACAGGGTTGGACCCAAGAGACCCAGTACTCC.

Many counts were recorded for this clonotype. The chain links TRBV20-1 to TRBJ1-1; D gene uncertain. The V and J ends lost 6 bases and 2 bases respectively, with 16 bases between them. Germline-derived CDR1 and CDR2 are DFQATT and SNEGSKA (reference sequence). The CDR3 has 14 amino acids. In DNA form, the CDR3 reads TGCAGTGCCCATCAGTCGGCCCATAACACTGAAGCTTTCTTT. Translation: CSAHQSAHNTEAFF.

This clonotype was recorded many times. This sequence joins TRBV6-1 and TRBJ2-6; no clear D gene. With 3 bases removed from V and 1 base from J, the gap between germline ends came to 10 bases. CDR1 is MNHNS and CDR2 is SASEGT in the germline V gene. This CDR3 has 16 amino acids. The CDR3 reads CASSDRRSSGANVLTF. CDR3 in DNA: TGTGCCAGCAGTGACCGGCGCTCTTCTGGGGCCAACGTCCTGACTTTC.

This clonotype was seen ten or more times. V and J are TRBV2 and TRBJ1-5; maybe TRBD1 (6 bases). The ends were cut back, 3 bases at V and 2 bases at J, with 14 bases in the middle. This CDR3 has 16 residues. CDR1 SNHLY and CDR2 FYNNEI come from the germline V gene. The CDR3 nucleotides read TGTGCCAGCAGTGACCCTACAGGGCTGGGCAATCAGCCCCAGCATTTT. This sequence encodes CASSDPTGLGNQPQHF.

CDR3 in DNA: TGTGCCAGCAGCCCGGGACAGGGGGCAGTAGGCTACACCTTC. It translates to CASSPGQGAVGYTF. The chain has TRBV9 and TRBJ1-2, with TRBD1 matching over 12 bases. V dropped 4 bases and J dropped 8; count of bases not matched to a gene: 6. The CDR3 loop spans 14 amino acids. Germline-derived CDR1 and CDR2 are SGDLS and YYNGEE.

This chain uses TRBV18 with TRBJ1-3; D ambiguous. V lost 3 bases, J lost 11 bases, and 23 bases lay in between. This CDR3 spans 16 amino acids. Germline CDR1 KGHSH, CDR2 LQKENI. The CDR3, as DNA: TGTGCCAGCTCACCGAGTAGGGCCGCCCTCCGGAGTCCCATATATTTT. Amino acid sequence: CASSPSRAALRSPIYF.

This clonotype appeared many times. The chain carries TRBV12-3 or TRBV12-4 and TRBJ2-3, with 7 bases identical to TRBD1. There are 17 residues in the CDR3. With V trimmed by 4 bases and J by 3 bases, 13 bases remained unmatched. CDR3 DNA sequence: TGTGCCAGCAGTTCCTCGGACAGGCCCGAGTCTACAGATACGCAGTATTTT. Translated, it gives CASSSSDRPESTDTQYF.